Given below is one TCR beta chain in context. Its antigen remains undetermined. Per-base quality was not reported, and no clone a single base away is much larger than it. The immunoSEQ multiplex PCR assay was used to generate TCR libraries, with TCR-beta and/or TCR-alpha/delta assays applied to each sample. Amplified TCR libraries were sequenced on the Illumina high-throughput platform. The published analysis was carried out like this. Clustering and dimensionality reduction relied on pairwise TCRdist distances among GMM-specific receptors from T cells that were either sorted ex vivo or expanded in vitro. Each clinical repertoire was scored by mean NN-distance, the average TCRdist to the nearest 10% of tetramer-positive reference sequences. To compute GEM TCR motif frequency, the fraction of unique TCRs matching known GEM sequences by V/J usage and CDR3 length was calculated. Linear discriminant analysis with leave-one-out cross-validation, implemented in scikit-learn, was used to classify active tuberculosis. The immuneACCESS repertoire file appears here via TCRdb, limited to in-frame rearrangements. These files lack a portion of the clones; in checked studies, under half of the deficit traces to unresolved V genes, and the cause of the others is not known. V, J and clone size derive from that table, while D and trimming were established from the DNA sequence. In this sample the table shows more than 30,000 clones, almost 95% of which occur a single time. The biggest ten clones account for 12% of the sample.

This sample is part of a study of T cells in tuberculosis (dated by TCRdb to 2017 to 2018). Notes on the research overall: The study combined CD1B tetramers and high-throughput TCR immunosequencing to characterize T cells specific for the mycobacterial lipid antigen glucose monomycolate (GMM). In a South African clinical cohort, IGRA-negative adolescents, IGRA-positive adolescents with latent tuberculosis and adults with active tuberculosis were compared, with nine to ten people in each group.

V and J lose 6 bases and 0 bases, and a span of 13 bases separates them. CDR1 is given as SGDLS and CDR2 as YYNGEE, both from the germline V gene. The CDR3 numbers 15 residues from cysteine through phenylalanine. Here the CDR3 DNA is all that survives: 45 bases in frame from base 1. Study-wide conclusions, independent of this receptor: An accuracy of under 90% (AUROC approximately 0.93) was reached by a classifier using the diverse GMM-specific repertoire, compared with around 70% accuracy when GEM motif frequencies were used. Clinical samples were selected based on the availability of cryopreserved specimens, with adults included as active tuberculosis cases and adolescents included as controls. Smaller NN-distances were partly driven by shorter CDR3-alpha lengths in active tuberculosis patients, and statistical significance was not reached for the TCR-beta difference. Compared with IGRA-negative controls, TCR-alpha repertoires from active tuberculosis had smaller mean NN-distances to GMM-specific TCRs, which suggests that these TCRs underwent clonal expansion.

At study entry, a tuberculin skin test and the QuantiFERON-TB GOLD In-Tube IGRA were used to screen adolescents for latent tuberculosis infection. Unsorted cryopreserved PBMC were immunosequenced, covering on average approximately 100,000 T cells per clinical donor. Eleven high schools in the Worcester region of the Western Cape, South Africa, served as enrollment sites for adolescents aged 12 to 18 years. Around 10 adolescents infected with M. tuberculosis and approximately 10 uninfected adolescents were chosen and matched for age and sex. Adolescent PBMC were isolated from freshly drawn heparinized blood by density centrifugation and cryopreserved.

Specimen: PBMCs. The sequence derives from a donor between 10 and 35 years old with latent tuberculosis or without tuberculosis infection. Some clones in this sample may be carry-over from other donors' samples. The chain uses TRBV9 and TRBJ1-3; a tentative D match to TRBD1 spans 5 bases. The CDR3 loop reads CASTGGGNSGNTIYF. The bases are TGTGCCAGCACCGGGGGAGGGAACTCTGGAAACACCATATATTTT.